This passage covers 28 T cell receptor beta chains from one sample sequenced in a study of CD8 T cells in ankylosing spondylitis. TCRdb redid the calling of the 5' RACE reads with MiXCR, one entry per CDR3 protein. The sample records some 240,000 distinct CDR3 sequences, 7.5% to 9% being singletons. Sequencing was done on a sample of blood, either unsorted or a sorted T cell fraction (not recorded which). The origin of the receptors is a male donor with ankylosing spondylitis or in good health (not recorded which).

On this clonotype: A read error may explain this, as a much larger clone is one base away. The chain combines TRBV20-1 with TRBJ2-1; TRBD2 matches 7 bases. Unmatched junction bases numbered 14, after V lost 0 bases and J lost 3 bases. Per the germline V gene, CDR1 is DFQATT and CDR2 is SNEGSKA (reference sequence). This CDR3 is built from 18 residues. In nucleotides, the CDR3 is TGCAGTGCTAGAGACCCTGTCAGGGTAGCGGGCCTCTACAATGAGCAGTTCTTC. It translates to CSARDPVRVAGLYNEQFF.

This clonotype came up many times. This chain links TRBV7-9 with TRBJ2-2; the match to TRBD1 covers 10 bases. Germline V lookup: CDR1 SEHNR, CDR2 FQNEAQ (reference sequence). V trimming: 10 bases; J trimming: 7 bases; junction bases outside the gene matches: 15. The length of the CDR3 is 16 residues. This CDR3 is CANDGMGQGKDGELFF. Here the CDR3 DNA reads TGTGCCAACGATGGAATGGGACAGGGGAAGGACGGGGAGCTGTTTTTT.

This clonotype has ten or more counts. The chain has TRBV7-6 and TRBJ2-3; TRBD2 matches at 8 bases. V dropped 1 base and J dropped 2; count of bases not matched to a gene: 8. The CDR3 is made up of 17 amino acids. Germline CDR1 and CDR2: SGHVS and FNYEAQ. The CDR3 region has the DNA TGTGCCAGCAGCTTAGAACGGGGGGGGATTTACACAGATACGCAGTATTTT. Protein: CASSLERGGIYTDTQYF.

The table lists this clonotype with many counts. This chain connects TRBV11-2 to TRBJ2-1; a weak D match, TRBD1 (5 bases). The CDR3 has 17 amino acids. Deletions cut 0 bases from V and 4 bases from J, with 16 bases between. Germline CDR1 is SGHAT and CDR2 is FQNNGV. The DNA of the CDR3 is TGTGCCAGCAGCTTAGAGGGGTGGGGCACCCTATACAATGAGCAGTTCTTC. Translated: CASSLEGWGTLYNEQFF.

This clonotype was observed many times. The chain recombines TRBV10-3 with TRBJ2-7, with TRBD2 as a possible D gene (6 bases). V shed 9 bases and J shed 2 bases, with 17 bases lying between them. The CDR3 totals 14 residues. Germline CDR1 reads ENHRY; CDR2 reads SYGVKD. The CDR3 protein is CAMAPSGVPYEQYF. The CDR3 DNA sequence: TGTGCCATGGCCCCCTCGGGGGTCCCCTACGAGCAGTACTTC.

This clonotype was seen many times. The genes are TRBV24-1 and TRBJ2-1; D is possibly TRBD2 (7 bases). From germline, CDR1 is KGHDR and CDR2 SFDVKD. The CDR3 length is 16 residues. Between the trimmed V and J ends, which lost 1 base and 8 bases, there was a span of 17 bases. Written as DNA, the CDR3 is TGTGCCACCAGTGATTTCCCGGGGGGCCCGGACCATGAGCAGTTCTTC. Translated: CATSDFPGGPDHEQFF.

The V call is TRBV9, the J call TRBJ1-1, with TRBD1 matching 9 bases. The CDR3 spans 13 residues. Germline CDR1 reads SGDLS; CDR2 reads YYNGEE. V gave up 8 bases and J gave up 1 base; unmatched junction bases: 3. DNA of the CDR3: TGTGCCAGTGGGACAGGGCCGAACACTGAAGCTTTCTTT. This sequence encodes CASGTGPNTEAFF.

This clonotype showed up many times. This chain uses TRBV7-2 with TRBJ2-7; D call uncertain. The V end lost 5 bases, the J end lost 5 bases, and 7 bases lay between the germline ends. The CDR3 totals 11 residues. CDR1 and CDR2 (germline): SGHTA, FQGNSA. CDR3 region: CASSPVNEQYF. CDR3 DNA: TGTGCCAGCAGCCCAGTTAACGAGCAGTACTTC.

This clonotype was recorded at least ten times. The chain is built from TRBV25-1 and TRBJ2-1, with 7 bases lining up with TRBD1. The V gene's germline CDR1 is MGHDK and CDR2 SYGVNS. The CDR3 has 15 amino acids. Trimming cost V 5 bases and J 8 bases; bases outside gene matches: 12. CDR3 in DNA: TGTGCCAGCAGTTCGGCAGGGGGTATTTATGATGAGCAGTTCTTC. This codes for CASSSAGGIYDEQFF. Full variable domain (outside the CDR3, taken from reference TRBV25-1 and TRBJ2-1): EADIYQTPRYLVIGTGKKITLECSQTMGHDKMYWYQQDPGMELHLIHYSYGVNSTEKGDLSSESTVSRIRTEHFPLTLESARPSHTSQYLCASSSAGGIYDEQFFGPGTRLTVL.

CDR3 residues: CATSTGVGGELFF. The CDR3 coding sequence is TGCGCCACTTCGACAGGGGTGGGCGGGGAGCTGTTTTTT. The chain joins TRBV10-1 to TRBJ2-2; 8 nucleotides agree with TRBD1. Germline trimming cut 10 bases from V and 7 bases from J; bases unmatched to any gene: 8. There are 13 residues in the CDR3. Germline values: CDR1 WNHNN, CDR2 SYGVQD (reference sequence).

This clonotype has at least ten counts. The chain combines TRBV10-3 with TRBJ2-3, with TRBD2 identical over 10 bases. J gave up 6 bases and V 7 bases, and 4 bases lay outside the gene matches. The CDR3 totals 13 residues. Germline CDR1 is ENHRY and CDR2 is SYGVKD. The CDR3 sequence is CAITYSGGDTQYF. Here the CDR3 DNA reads TGTGCCATCACCTATAGCGGGGGGGATACGCAGTATTTT.

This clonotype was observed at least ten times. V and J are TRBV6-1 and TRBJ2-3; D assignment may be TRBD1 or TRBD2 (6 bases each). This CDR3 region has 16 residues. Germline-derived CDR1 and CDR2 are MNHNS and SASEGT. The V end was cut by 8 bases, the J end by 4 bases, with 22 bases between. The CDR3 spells CASALGARGRSDTQYF. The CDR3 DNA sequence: TGTGCCAGCGCCCTGGGGGCTCGGGGGCGGTCAGATACGCAGTATTTT.

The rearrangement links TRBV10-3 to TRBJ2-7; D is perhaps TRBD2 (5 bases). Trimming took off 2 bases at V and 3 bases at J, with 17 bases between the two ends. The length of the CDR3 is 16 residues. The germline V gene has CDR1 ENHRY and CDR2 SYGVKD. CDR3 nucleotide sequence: TGTGCCATCAGTGAGGGAGGACCGGGATCGGGCTACGAGCAGTACTTC. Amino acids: CAISEGGPGSGYEQYF.

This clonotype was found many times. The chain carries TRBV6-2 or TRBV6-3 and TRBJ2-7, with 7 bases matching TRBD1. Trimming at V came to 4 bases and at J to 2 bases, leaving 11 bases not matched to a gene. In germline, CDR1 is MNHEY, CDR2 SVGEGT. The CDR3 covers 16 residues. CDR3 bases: TGTGCCAGCAGTTCCATATCAGGGGGACGAACCTACGAGCAGTACTTC. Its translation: CASSSISGGRTYEQYF.

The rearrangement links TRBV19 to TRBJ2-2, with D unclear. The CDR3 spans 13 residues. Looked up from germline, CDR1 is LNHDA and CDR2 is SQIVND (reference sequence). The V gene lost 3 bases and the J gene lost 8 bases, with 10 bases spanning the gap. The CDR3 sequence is CASSMRLEGELFF. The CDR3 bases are TGTGCCAGTAGTATGCGATTAGAGGGGGAGCTGTTTTTT.

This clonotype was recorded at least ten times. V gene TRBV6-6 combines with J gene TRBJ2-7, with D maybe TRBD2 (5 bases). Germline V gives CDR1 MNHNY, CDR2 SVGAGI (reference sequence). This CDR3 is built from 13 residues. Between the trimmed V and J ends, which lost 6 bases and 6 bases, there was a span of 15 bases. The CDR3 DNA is TGTGCCAGCAGGCCGGGCCTTGAGGGCGAGCAGTACTTC. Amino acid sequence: CASRPGLEGEQYF.

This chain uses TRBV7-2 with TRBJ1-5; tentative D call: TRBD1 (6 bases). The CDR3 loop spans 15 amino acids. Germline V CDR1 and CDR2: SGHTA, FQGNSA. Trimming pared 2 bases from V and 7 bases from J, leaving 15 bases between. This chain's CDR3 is CASSLYGGLGQPQHF. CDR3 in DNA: TGTGCCAGCAGCTTATACGGGGGGCTGGGCCAGCCCCAGCATTTT. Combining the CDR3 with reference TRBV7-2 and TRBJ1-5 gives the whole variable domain GAGVSQSPSNKVTEKGKDVELRCDPISGHTALYWYRQSLGQGLEFLIYFQGNSAPDKSGLPSDRFSAERTGGSVSTLTIQRTQQEDSAVYLCASSLYGGLGQPQHFGDGTRLSIL.

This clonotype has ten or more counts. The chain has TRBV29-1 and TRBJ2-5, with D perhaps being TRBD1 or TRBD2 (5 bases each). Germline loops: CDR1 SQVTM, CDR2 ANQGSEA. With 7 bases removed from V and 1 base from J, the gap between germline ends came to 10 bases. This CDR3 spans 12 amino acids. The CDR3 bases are TGCAGCGCAGGGACGGTCCAAGAGACCCAGTACTTC. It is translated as CSAGTVQETQYF.

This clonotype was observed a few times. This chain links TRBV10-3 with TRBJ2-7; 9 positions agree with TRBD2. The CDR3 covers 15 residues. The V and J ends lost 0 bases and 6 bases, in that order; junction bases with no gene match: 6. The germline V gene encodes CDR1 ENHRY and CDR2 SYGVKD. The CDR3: CAISESGGGDSEQYF. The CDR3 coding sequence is TGTGCCATCAGTGAGTCGGGCGGGGGGGATTCCGAGCAGTACTTC.

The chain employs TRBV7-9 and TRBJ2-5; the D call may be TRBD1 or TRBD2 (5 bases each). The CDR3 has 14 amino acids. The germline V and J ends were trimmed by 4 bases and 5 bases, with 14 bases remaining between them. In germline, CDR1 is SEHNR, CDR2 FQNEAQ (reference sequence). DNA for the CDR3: TGTGCCAGCAGCTCTATGGTGGGGACGGAGACCCAGTACTTC. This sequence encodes CASSSMVGTETQYF.

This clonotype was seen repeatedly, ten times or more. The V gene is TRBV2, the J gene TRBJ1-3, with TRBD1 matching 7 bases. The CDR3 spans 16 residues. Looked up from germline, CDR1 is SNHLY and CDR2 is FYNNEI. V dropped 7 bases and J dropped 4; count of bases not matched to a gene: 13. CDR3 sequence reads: CASKLRTGDSGNTIYF. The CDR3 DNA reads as TGTGCCAGCAAGCTTAGGACAGGCGATTCCGGAAACACCATATATTTT.

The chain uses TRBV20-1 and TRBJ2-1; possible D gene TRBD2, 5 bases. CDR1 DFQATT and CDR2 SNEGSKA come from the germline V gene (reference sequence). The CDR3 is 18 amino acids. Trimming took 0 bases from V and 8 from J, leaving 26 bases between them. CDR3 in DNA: TGCAGTGCTAGAGATCACGACCGCGACTACGTTCAGATTGATGAGCAGTTCTTC. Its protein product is CSARDHDRDYVQIDEQFF.

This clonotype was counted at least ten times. The CDR3 is CASSETGQGVIGTITAKNIQYF. CDR3 coding DNA: TGCGCCAGCAGTGAGACGGGACAGGGCGTAATTGGGACTATCACAGCCAAAAACATTCAGTACTTC. J is TRBJ2-4 and V is TRBV10-2; 9 bases match TRBD1. The CDR3 runs 22 residues. The germline CDR1 and CDR2 sequences are WSHSY and SAAADI. With V trimmed by 2 bases and J by 0 bases, 20 bases remained unmatched.

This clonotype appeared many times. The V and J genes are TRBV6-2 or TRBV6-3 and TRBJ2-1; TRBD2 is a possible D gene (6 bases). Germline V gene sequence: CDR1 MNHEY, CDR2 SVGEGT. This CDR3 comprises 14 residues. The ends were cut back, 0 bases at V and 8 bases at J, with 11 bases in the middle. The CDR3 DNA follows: TGTGCCAGCAGTTACTCGGGGGACTGGGATGAGCAGTTCTTC. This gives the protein CASSYSGDWDEQFF.

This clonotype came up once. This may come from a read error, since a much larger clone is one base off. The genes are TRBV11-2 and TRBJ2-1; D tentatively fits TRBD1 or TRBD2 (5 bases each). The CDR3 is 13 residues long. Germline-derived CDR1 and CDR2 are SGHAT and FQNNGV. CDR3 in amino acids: CASTPGPYNEQLF. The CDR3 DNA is TGTGCCAGCACCCCGGGGCCCTACAATGAGCAGCTCTTC.

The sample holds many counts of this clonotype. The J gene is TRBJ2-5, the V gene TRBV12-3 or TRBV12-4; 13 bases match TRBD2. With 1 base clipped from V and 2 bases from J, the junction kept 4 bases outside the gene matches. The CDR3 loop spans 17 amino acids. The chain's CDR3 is CASSLGLAGGLQETQYF. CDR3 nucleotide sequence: TGTGCCAGCAGTTTAGGACTAGCGGGAGGACTTCAAGAGACCCAGTACTTC.

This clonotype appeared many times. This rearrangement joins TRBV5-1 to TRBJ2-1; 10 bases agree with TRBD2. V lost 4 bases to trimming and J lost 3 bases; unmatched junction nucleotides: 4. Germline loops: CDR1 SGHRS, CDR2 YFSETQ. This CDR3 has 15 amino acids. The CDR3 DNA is TGCGCCAGCAGCCTCCGGACTAGCGGCTACAATGAGCAGTTCTTC. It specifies CASSLRTSGYNEQFF.

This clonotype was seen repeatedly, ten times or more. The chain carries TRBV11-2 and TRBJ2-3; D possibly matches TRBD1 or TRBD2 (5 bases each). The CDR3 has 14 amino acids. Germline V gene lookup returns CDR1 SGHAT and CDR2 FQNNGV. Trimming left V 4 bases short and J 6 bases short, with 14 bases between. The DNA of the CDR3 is TGTGCCAGCAGCTCTGGGGGTGTCCACGATACGCAGTATTTT. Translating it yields CASSSGGVHDTQYF.